The rows below give T cell receptor beta chains drawn from one sample of a study of cytomegalovirus exposure and HLA in healthy donors. The table came from immunoSEQ multiplex PCR; TCRdb's copy has only in-frame clones and leaves some out. There are 76,000 or so clones in the sample; approximately 94% occur only once, and approximately 3.4% lies in the top ten. The sample comprised PBMCs. The receptors originated from a woman under 30 in good health and CMV-seropositive. Both conserved end residues are part of each CDR3. Each record gives: D gene, V gene, J gene, clone size, CDR3 DNA, CDR3 protein. D genes are given only for firm matches. Rows may omit the clone size; those that give it use once, few, many or a size class.

.	TRBV4-2	TRBJ2-2	.	TGTGCCAGCAGCCCGAGACAGGATGGCACCGGGGAGCTGTTTTTT	CASSPRQDGTGELFF
.	TRBV13	TRBJ2-7	.	TGTGCCAGCAGCTTAGACAAGCAGTACTTC	CASSLDKQYF
.	TRBV11-3	TRBJ2-1	once	TGTGCCAGCAGCTTAGTTGGCGGGACCCAGCAGTTCTTC	CASSLVGGTQQFF
TRBD1	TRBV30	TRBJ1-4	.	TGTGCCTGGAGTGTACAGGGGGCCAATGAAAAACTGTTTTTT	CAWSVQGANEKLFF
.	TRBV28	TRBJ2-7	.	TGTGCCAGCAGTTCCCGGGGGGAGCAGTACTTC	CASSSRGEQYF
TRBD1	TRBV13	TRBJ2-7	.	TGTGCCAGCAGCCTCCGGGACAGGGGCCCATACGAGCAGTACTTC	CASSLRDRGPYEQYF
TRBD2	TRBV11-3	TRBJ2-3	.	TGTGCCAGCAGCTTAGAAGGTAGCGGGGTAGATACGCAGTATTTT	CASSLEGSGVDTQYF
.	TRBV21-1	TRBJ1-1	.	TGTGCCAGCAGCAAAATGCGGGACAGGGGAAGGAACACTGAAGCTTTCTTT	CASSKMRDRGRNTEAFF
TRBD1	TRBV28	TRBJ1-1	once	TGTGCCAGCAGGGCATACAGGGGTCGGGGCACTGAAGCTTTCTTT	CASRAYRGRGTEAFF
.	TRBV5-1	TRBJ1-2	.	TGCGCCAGCAGCTTGGCTACAAGAGGCTATGGCTACACCTTC	CASSLATRGYGYTF
.	TRBV9	TRBJ2-2	.	TGTGCCAGCGCTGGGAGGAACACCGGGGAGCTGTTTTTT	CASAGRNTGELFF
TRBD2	TRBV5-4	TRBJ2-1	.	TGTGCCAGCACCCGGACTAGTCTCTCCGCCTCCTACAATGAGCAGTTCTTC	CASTRTSLSASYNEQFF
.	TRBV28	TRBJ1-2	.	TGTGCCAGCAGTCCCGACAGGGGCTACACCTTC	CASSPDRGYTF
.	TRBV9	TRBJ1-4	.	TGTGCCAGCAGCCGCGACGGCGGCAACGAAAAACTGTTTTTT	CASSRDGGNEKLFF
.	TRBV4-3	TRBJ1-2	.	TGCGCCAGCAGCCAAGGGGGGGGTTGGGGGGAGACCTATGGCTACACCTTC	CASSQGGGWGETYGYTF
TRBD1	TRBV6-5	TRBJ1-2	.	TGTGCCAGCAGGTCGACAGGGGGCTCATTCTATGGCTACACCTTC	CASRSTGGSFYGYTF
.	TRBV5-4	TRBJ1-1	.	TGTGCCAGCAGCCCCGGAGTGGGTCCAGAAGCTTTCTTT	CASSPGVGPEAFF
.	TRBV5-4	TRBJ1-1	.	TGTGCCAGCAGATTAACAGGGTCCGCTGAAGCTTTCTTT	CASRLTGSAEAFF
.	TRBV20-1	TRBJ1-2	.	TGCAGTGCTAGGGGGGCTTCGGGCTACACCTTC	CSARGASGYTF
.	TRBV21-1	TRBJ1-5	.	TGTGCCAGCAGCAAAGTGGGGGGGCTCATGTGGAATCAGCCCCAGCATTTT	CASSKVGGLMWNQPQHF
.	TRBV29-1	TRBJ1-3	.	TGCAGCGTTGTCGAGGGATCTAACGCTGGAAACACCATATATTTT	CSVVEGSNAGNTIYF
.	TRBV28	TRBJ1-5	once	TGTGCCAGCAGTCCCATGGGGCGGAATAGCAATCAGCCCCAGCATTTT	CASSPMGRNSNQPQHF
TRBD2	TRBV5-4	TRBJ2-7	.	TGTGCCAGCAGCTTGGATAGCGGGAGGGCCGTGCAGTACTTC	CASSLDSGRAVQYF
TRBD1	TRBV30	TRBJ1-6	few	TGTGCCTGGAGTCCCGGGACAGGGGGCTTCTATAATTCACCCCTCCACTTT	CAWSPGTGGFYNSPLHF
.	TRBV9	TRBJ2-1	.	TGTGCCAGCAGCGTAGGACTCTTCAATGAGCAGTTCTTC	CASSVGLFNEQFF
TRBD2	TRBV4-3	TRBJ2-1	.	TGCGCCAGCAGCCAAGAGACGCCAGCGGGGGTTTACAATGAGCAGTTCTTC	CASSQETPAGVYNEQFF
TRBD2	TRBV5-6	TRBJ2-3	.	TGTGCCAGCAGCTACGGGACTAGACTCACCACAGATACGCAGTATTTT	CASSYGTRLTTDTQYF
TRBD2	TRBV7-3	TRBJ2-2	.	TGTGCCAGCAGCCTCGGACTAGCGGAGAACACCGGGGAGCTGTTTTTT	CASSLGLAENTGELFF
.	TRBV28	TRBJ2-7	.	TGTGCCAGCAGTTCGCCCCGGGACATGTTATACGAGCAGTACTTC	CASSSPRDMLYEQYF
TRBD1	TRBV7-9	TRBJ1-5	.	TGTGCCAGCAGCTTAAGCGGGACAGGGGGACTCGGCGACCAGCCCCAGCATTTT	CASSLSGTGGLGDQPQHF
.	TRBV5-4	TRBJ1-2	.	TGTGCCAGCAGCTTGGCGTCTGGACATCCGGATTATGGCTACACCTTC	CASSLASGHPDYGYTF
.	TRBV25-1	TRBJ2-1	once	TGTGCCAGCAGTTCGCTGGAAGCTGCGGCCTACAATGAGCAGTTCTTC	CASSSLEAAAYNEQFF
TRBD2	TRBV10-2	TRBJ2-1	once	TGCGCCAGCAGTGAGTTAGCGGGGGGGCCGAATGAGCAGTTCTTC	CASSELAGGPNEQFF
.	TRBV2	TRBJ1-2	.	TGTGCCAGCAGTGTATTAGTAAATACTAACTATGGCTACACCTTC	CASSVLVNTNYGYTF
TRBD1	TRBV19	TRBJ2-1	.	TGTGCCAGTAGTCCAGGGACAGGGGCAAGCTCCTACAATGAGCAGTTCTTC	CASSPGTGASSYNEQFF
TRBD1	TRBV7-9	TRBJ1-3	.	TGTGCCAGCAGGGAGTCCGGGACAGGCAACTCTGGAAACACCATATATTTT	CASRESGTGNSGNTIYF
TRBD2	TRBV4-3	TRBJ2-7	.	TGCGCCAGCAGCCAAGTCGCTAGCGGGAGGGATGAGCAGTACTTC	CASSQVASGRDEQYF
TRBD2	TRBV7-3	TRBJ2-2	.	TGTGCCAGCAGCTTAGCGGGAGGGCCAGACACCGGGGAGCTGTTTTTT	CASSLAGGPDTGELFF
TRBD2	TRBV9	TRBJ2-1	.	TGTGCCAGCAGCCCGCGACTAGCCCGCGGCAATGAGCAGTTCTTC	CASSPRLARGNEQFF
TRBD1	TRBV10-3	TRBJ1-1	.	TGTGCCATCAGACCGGGACAGGGGCATGACCCTGAAGCTTTCTTT	CAIRPGQGHDPEAFF
.	TRBV7-2	TRBJ2-7	.	TGTGCCAGCAGCTTATACACGGGGACCTACGAGCAGTACTTC	CASSLYTGTYEQYF
TRBD2	TRBV7-6	TRBJ2-1	.	TGTGCCAGCAGCCTTGGGATTTTCGGCGGGGGGCCCACTCACTTCGATGAGCAGTTCTTC	CASSLGIFGGGPTHFDEQFF
TRBD1	TRBV30	TRBJ2-5	.	TGTGCCTGGAGTAGACAGGGGGCGAACCAAGAGACCCAGTACTTC	CAWSRQGANQETQYF